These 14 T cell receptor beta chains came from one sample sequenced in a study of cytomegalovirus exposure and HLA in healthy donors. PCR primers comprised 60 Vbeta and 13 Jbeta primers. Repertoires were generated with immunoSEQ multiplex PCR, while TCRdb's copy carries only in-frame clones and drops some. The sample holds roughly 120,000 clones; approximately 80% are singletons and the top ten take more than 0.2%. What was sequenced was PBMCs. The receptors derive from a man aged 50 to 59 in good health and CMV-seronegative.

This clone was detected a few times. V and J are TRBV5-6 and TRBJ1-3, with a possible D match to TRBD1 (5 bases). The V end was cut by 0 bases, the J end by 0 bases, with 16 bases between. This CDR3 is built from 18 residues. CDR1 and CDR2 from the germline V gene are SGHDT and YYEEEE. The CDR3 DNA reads TGTGCCAGCAGCTTGGCGGGGGGTATCACCTCCTCTGGAAACACCATATATTTT. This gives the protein CASSLAGGITSSGNTIYF.

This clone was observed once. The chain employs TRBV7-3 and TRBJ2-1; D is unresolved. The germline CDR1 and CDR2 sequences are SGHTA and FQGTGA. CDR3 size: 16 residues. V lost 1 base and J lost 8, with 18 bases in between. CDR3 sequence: CASSLMASPSSDEQFF. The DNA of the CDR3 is TGTGCCAGCAGCTTAATGGCCTCCCCCAGTTCCGATGAGCAGTTCTTC.

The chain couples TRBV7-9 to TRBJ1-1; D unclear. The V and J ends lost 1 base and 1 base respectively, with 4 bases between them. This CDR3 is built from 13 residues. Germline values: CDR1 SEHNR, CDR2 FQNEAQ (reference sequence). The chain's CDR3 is CASSLDRNTEAFF. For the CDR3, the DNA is TGTGCCAGCAGCTTAGACAGGAACACTGAAGCTTTCTTT.

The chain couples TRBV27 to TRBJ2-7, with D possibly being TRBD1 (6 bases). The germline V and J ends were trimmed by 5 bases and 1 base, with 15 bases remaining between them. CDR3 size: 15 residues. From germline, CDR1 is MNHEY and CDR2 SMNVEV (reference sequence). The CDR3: CASSLTGYQSYEQYF. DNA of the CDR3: TGTGCCAGCAGTCTAACAGGGTACCAATCCTACGAGCAGTACTTC.

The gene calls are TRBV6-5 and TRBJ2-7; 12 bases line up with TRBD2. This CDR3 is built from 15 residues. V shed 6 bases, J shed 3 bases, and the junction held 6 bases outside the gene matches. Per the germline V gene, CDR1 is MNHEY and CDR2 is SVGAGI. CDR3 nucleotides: TGTGCCAGCAGGACACTAGCGGGAGGTTTCTACGAGCAGTACTTC. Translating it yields CASRTLAGGFYEQYF.

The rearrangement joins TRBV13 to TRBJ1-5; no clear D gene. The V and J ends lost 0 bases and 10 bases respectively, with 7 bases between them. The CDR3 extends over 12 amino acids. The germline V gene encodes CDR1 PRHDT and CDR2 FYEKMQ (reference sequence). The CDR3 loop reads CASSLGGGPQHF. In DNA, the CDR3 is TGTGCCAGCAGCTTAGGAGGCGGACCCCAGCATTTT.

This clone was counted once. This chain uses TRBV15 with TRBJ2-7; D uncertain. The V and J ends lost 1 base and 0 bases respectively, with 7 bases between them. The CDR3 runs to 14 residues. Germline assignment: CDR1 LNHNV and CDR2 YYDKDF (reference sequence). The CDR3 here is CATSRAPSSYEQYF. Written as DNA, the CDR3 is TGTGCCACCAGCAGAGCCCCGAGCTCCTACGAGCAGTACTTC. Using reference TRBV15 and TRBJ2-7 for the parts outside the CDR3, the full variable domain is DAMVIQNPRYQVTQFGKPVTLSCSQTLNHNVMYWYQQKSSQAPKLLFHYYDKDFNNEADTPDNFQSRRPNTSFCFLDIRSPGLGDTAMYLCATSRAPSSYEQYFGPGTRLTVT.

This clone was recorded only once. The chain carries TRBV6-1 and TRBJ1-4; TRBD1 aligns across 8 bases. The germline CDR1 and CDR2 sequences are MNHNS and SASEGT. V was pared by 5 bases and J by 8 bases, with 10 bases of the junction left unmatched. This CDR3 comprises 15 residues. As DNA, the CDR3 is TGTGCCAGCAGTCTGACAGGGGAGGCTAGGGAAAAACTGTTTTTT. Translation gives CASSLTGEAREKLFF.

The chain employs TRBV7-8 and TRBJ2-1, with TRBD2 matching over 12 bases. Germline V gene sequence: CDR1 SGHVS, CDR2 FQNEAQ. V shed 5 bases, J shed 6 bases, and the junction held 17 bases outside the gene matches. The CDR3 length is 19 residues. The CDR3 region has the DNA TGTGCCAGCAGCATCCGTACTAGCGGGGGGCCCGGAGATCCCAATGAGCAGTTCTTC. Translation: CASSIRTSGGPGDPNEQFF. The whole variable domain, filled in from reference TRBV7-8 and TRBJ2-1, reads GAGVSQSPRYKVAKRGQDVALRCDPISGHVSLFWYQQALGQGPEFLTYFQNEAQLDKSGLPSDRFFAERPEGSVSTLKIQRTQQEDSAVYLCASSIRTSGGPGDPNEQFFGPGTRLTVL.

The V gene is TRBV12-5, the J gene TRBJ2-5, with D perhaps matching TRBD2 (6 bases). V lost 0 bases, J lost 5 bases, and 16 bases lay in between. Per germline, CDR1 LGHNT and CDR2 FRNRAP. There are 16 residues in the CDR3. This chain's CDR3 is CASGLVLLAIEETQYF. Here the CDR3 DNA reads TGTGCTAGTGGTTTGGTTTTACTAGCTATTGAGGAGACCCAGTACTTC.

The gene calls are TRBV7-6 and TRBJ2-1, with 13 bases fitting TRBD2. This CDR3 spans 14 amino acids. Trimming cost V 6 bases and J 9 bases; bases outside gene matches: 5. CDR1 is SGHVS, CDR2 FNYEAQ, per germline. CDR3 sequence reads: CASSGLAGVGEQFF. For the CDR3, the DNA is TGTGCCAGCAGTGGACTAGCGGGAGTCGGTGAGCAGTTCTTC.

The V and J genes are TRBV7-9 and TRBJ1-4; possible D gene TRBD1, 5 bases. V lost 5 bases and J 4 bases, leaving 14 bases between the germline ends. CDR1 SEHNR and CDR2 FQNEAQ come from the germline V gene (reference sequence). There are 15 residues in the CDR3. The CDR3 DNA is TGTGCCAGCAGCGAAACAAGGACACTTAATGAAAAACTGTTTTTT. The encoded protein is CASSETRTLNEKLFF.

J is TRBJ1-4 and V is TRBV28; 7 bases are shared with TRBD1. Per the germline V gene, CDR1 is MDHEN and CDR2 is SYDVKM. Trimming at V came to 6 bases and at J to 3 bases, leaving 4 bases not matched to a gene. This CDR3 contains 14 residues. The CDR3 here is CASRTGLANEKLFF. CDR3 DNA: TGTGCCAGCAGGACAGGGCTGGCTAATGAAAAACTGTTTTTT.

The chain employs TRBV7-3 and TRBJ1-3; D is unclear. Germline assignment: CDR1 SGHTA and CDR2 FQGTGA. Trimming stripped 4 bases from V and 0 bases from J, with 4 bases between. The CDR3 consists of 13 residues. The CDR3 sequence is CASSSTSGNTIYF. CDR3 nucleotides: TGTGCCAGCAGCTCTACCTCTGGAAACACCATATATTTT.